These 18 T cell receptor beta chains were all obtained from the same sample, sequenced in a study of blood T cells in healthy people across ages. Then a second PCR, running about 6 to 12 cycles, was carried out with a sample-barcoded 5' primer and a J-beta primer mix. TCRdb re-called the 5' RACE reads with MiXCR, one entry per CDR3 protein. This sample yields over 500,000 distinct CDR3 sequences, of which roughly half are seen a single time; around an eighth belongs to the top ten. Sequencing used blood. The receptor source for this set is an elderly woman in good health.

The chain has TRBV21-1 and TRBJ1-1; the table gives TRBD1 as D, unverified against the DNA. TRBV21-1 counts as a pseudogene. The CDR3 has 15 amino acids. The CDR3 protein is CASSKRRQGKTEAFF. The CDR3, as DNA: TGTGCCAGCAGCAAGAGGAGACAGGGTAAAACTGAAGCTTTCTTT.

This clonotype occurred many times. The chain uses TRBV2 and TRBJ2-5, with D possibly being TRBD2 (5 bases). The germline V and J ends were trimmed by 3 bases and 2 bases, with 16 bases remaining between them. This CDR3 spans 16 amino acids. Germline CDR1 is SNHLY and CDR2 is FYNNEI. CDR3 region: CASSELAPLLQETQYF. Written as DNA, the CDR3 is TGTGCCAGCAGTGAGCTAGCCCCCTTGCTGCAAGAGACCCAGTACTTC.

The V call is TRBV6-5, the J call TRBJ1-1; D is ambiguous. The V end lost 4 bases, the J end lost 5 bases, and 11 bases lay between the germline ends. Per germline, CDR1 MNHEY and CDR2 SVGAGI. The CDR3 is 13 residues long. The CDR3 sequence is CASSSPGWTEAFF. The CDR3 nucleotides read TGTGCCAGCAGTTCCCCGGGCTGGACTGAAGCTTTCTTT.

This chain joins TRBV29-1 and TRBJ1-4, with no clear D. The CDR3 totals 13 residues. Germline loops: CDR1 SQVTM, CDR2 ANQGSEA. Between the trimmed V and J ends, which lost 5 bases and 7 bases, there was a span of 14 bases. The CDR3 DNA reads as TGCAGCGTTTTTCCGGGGTCCGGTGAAAAACTGTTTTTT. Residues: CSVFPGSGEKLFF.

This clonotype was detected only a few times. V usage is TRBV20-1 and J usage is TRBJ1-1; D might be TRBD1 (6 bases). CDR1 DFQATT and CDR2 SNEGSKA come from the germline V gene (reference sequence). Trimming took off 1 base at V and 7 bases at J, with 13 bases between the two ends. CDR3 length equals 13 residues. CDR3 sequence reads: CSARARQGLEAFF. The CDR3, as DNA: TGCAGTGCTAGAGCCCGGCAGGGGCTTGAAGCTTTCTTT.

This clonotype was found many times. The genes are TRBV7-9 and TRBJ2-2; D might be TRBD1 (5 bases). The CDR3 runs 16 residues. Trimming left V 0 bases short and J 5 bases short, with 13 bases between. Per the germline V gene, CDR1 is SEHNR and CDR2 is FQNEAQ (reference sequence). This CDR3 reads CASSLALPRDTGELFF. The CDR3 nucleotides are TGTGCCAGCAGCTTAGCGCTACCCAGGGATACCGGGGAGCTGTTTTTT.

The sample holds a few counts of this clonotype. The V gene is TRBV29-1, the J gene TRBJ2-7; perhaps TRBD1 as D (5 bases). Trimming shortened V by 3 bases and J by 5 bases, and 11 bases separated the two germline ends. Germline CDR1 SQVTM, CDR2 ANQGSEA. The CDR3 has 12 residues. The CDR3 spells CSVDAGFDEQYF. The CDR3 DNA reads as TGCAGCGTTGATGCAGGGTTCGACGAGCAGTACTTC.

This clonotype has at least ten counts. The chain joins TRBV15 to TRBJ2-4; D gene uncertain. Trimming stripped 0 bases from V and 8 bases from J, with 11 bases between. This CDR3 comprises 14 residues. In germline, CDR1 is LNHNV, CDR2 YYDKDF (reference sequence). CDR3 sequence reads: CATSRDRGGDIQYF. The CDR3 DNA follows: TGTGCCACCAGCAGAGATCGTGGTGGAGACATTCAGTACTTC.

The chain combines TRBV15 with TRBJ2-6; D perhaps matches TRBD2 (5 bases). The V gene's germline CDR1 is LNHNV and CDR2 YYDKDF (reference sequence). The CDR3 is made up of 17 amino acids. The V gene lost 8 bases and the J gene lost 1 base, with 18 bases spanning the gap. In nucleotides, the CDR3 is TGTGCCACCCGTTGGACCGGACGGACTTCTGGGGCCAACGTCCTGACTTTC. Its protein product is CATRWTGRTSGANVLTF.

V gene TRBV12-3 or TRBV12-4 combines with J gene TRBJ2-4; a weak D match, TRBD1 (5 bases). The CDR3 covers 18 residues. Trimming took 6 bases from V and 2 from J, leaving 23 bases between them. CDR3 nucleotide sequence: TGTGCCAGCAGCCCCGGCGGTTCGGGTAGGGGTACCAAAAACATTCAGTACTTC. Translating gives CASSPGGSGRGTKNIQYF.

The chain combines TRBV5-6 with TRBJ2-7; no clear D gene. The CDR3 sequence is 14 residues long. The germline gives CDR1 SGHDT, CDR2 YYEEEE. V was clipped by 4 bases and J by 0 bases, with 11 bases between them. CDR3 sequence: CASSRTWSSYEQYF. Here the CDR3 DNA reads TGTGCCAGCAGCAGAACCTGGAGCTCCTACGAGCAGTACTTC. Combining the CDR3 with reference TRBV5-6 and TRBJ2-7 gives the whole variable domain DAGVTQSPTHLIKTRGQQVTLRCSPKSGHDTVSWYQQALGQGPQFIFQYYEEEERQRGNFPDRFSGHQFPNYSSELNVNALLLGDSALYLCASSRTWSSYEQYFGPGTRLTVT.

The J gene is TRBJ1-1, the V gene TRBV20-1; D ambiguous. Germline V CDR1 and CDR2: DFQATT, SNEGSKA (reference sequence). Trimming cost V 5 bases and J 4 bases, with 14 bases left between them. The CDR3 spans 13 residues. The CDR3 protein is CSAPGPGGTEAFF. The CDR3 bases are TGCAGTGCTCCCGGGCCTGGCGGCACTGAAGCTTTCTTT.

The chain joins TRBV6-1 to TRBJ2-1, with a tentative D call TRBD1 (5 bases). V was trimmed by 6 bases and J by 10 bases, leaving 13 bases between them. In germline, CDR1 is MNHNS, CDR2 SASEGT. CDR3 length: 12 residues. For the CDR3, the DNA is TGTGCCAGCAGGGTACTGACAGAAGAGCAGTTCTTC. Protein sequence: CASRVLTEEQFF.

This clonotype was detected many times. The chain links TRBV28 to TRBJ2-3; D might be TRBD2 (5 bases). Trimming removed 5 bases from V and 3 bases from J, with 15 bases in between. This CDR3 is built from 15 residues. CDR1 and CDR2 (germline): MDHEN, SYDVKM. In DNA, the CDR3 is TGTGCCAGCAGTCCCGCCGGGGTAGGGACAGATACGCAGTATTTT. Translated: CASSPAGVGTDTQYF.

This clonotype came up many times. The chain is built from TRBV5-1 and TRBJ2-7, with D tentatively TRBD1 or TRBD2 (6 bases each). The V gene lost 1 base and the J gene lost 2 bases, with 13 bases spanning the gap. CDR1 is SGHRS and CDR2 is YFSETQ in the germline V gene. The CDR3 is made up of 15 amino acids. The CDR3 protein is CASSLSPGEAYEQYF. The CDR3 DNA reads TGCGCCAGCAGCTTGTCTCCAGGGGAGGCCTACGAGCAGTACTTC.

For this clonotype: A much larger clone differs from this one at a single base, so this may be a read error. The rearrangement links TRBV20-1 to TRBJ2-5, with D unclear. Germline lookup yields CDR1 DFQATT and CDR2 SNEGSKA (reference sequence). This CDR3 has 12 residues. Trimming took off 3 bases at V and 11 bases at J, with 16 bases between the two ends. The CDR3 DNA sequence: TGCAGTGCTAGTTACTTGTACAATGAGCAGTACTTC. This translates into CSASYLYNEQYF.

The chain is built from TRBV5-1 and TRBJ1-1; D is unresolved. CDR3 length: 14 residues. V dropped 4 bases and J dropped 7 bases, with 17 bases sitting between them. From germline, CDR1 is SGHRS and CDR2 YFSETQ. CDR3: CASSPAQGRVEAFF. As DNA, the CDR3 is TGCGCCAGCAGCCCGGCGCAAGGGCGAGTTGAAGCTTTCTTT.

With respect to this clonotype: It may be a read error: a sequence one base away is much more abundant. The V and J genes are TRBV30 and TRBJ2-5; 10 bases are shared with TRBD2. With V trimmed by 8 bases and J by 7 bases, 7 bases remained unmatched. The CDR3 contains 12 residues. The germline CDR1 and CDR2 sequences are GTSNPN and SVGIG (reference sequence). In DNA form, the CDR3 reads TGTGCCGGGAAGCTAGCGGGGGCGACCCAGTACTTC. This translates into CAGKLAGATQYF.